This T cell receptor beta chain originates from a study of T cell responses to AZD1222 COVID-19 vaccine. Turning to the study itself: Recipients boosted at about 4 weeks or about 12 weeks are pooled.

Some clones are missing from TCRdb's copy, which holds only in-frame ones; the method was immunoSEQ multiplex PCR. The sample contains about 130,000 clones, about nine tenths of which appear only once. The TCR comes from an adult in good health. Source: peripheral blood, taken on day 0 of AZD1222 vaccination.

CDR3 sequence (DNA): TGTGCCAGCAGGGGAGAAGCTGAAGCTTTCTTT. Amino acid sequence: CASRGEAEAFF. The chain joins TRBV6-5 to TRBJ1-1; D gene unclear. There are 11 residues in the CDR3. In germline, CDR1 is MNHEY, CDR2 SVGAGI. V lost 6 bases to trimming and J lost 6 bases, with 8 bases between them.